Presented here are 25 T cell receptor beta chains from one specimen sequenced in a study of human T cells and chemical hapten exposure. Regarding time point: pre-sensitization, week 0. Noted treatment: therapeutic diphenylcyclopropenone sensitization with weekly scalp DPC. TCRdb redid the calling of the RACE reads with MiXCR, one entry per CDR3 protein. The sample consists of more than 250,000 distinct CDR3 sequences, about 9% of them appearing once. The sample in question was whole blood, obtained in connection with sensitization to the hapten diphenylcyclopropenone (DPC). The origin of the receptors is a woman aged 40 to 50 with alopecia areata. Some clones in this sample may be carry-over from other donors' samples.

This clonotype was detected only a few times. The rearrangement uses TRBV7-9 and TRBJ2-3; a weak D match, TRBD2 (6 bases). Germline V gene data show CDR1 as SEHNR and CDR2 as FQNEAQ (reference sequence). The CDR3 runs 13 residues. Trimming pared 6 bases from V and 6 bases from J, leaving 13 bases between. In DNA, the CDR3 is TGTGCCAGCAGTCGAGGAGGGAGGGATACGCAGTATTTT. Its protein is CASSRGGRDTQYF.

This chain connects TRBV29-1 to TRBJ1-1, with D possibly being TRBD1 (6 bases). This CDR3 contains 12 residues. The germline V gene encodes CDR1 SQVTM and CDR2 ANQGSEA. Trimming took 0 bases from V and 5 from J, leaving 7 bases between them. The CDR3 nucleotides read TGCAGCGTTGAAGATCAGGGGACTGAAGCTTTCTTT. Translated, it gives CSVEDQGTEAFF. The full variable domain, its missing parts supplied by reference TRBV29-1 and TRBJ1-1, is SAVISQKPSRDICQRGTSLTIQCQVDSQVTMMFWYRQQPGQSLTLIATANQGSEATYESGFVIDKFPISRPNLTFSTLTVSNMSPEDSSIYLCSVEDQGTEAFFGQGTRLTVV.

This sequence joins TRBV20-1 and TRBJ1-6; maybe TRBD1 (5 bases). The CDR3 covers 17 residues. Germline V gene lookup returns CDR1 DFQATT and CDR2 SNEGSKA (reference sequence). Trimming left V 0 bases short and J 1 base short, with 13 bases between. DNA of the CDR3: TGCAGTGCTAGAGATAAGAGACAGTCATCCTATAATTCACCCCTCCACTTT. Amino acid sequence: CSARDKRQSSYNSPLHF.

V is TRBV29-1 and J is TRBJ2-1; D might be TRBD2 (5 bases). This CDR3 is built from 13 residues. In germline, CDR1 is SQVTM, CDR2 ANQGSEA. Trimming took 6 bases from V and 1 from J, leaving 10 bases between them. The CDR3 nucleotides read TGCAGCGTGCGGACTGGGTCCTACAATGAGCAGTTCTTC. Amino acids: CSVRTGSYNEQFF.

In regard to this clonotype: No conserved phenylalanine or tryptophan ends this CDR3, so it is likely a read error. This sequence joins TRBV5-4 and TRBJ2-7; TRBD1 aligns across 9 bases. The CDR3 contains 16 residues. V was clipped by 4 bases and J by 3 bases; unmatched bases: 11. Per germline, CDR1 SGHNT and CDR2 YYREEE (reference sequence). Written as DNA, the CDR3 is TGTGCCAGCAGCATAATTCCGGGACAGGGACTCTACGAGCAGTACTAC. Protein product: CASSIIPGQGLYEQYY.

The V and J genes are TRBV6-2 or TRBV6-3 and TRBJ2-2; TRBD2 aligns across 11 bases. Looked up from germline, CDR1 is MNHEY and CDR2 is SVGEGT. Unmatched junction bases numbered 7, after V lost 4 bases and J lost 3 bases. CDR3 length: 17 residues. The CDR3 loop is CASSWPLAGVDTGELFF. DNA for the CDR3: TGTGCCAGCAGTTGGCCACTAGCGGGAGTTGACACCGGGGAGCTGTTTTTT.

This clonotype was observed at least ten times. This chain links TRBV20-1 with TRBJ1-5, with no clear D. The length of the CDR3 is 13 residues. CDR1 and CDR2 from the germline V gene are DFQATT and SNEGSKA (reference sequence). V was cut by 2 bases and J by 2 bases, with 7 bases left in between. The CDR3 DNA is TGCAGTGCTAGAAATTTGGGCAATCAGCCCCAGCATTTT. Its translation is CSARNLGNQPQHF.

The chain couples TRBV7-3 to TRBJ2-5; 7 bases are a match to TRBD2. The CDR3 runs to 15 residues. Trimming cost V 2 bases and J 5 bases; bases outside gene matches: 8. Germline values: CDR1 SGHTA, CDR2 FQGTGA. CDR3 sequence (DNA): TGTGCCAGCAGCTTATATGCGGGAGCTTACGAGACCCAGTACTTC. As protein: CASSLYAGAYETQYF.

This clonotype was found many times. The genes are TRBV28 and TRBJ2-4, with 7 bases that match TRBD2. In germline, CDR1 is MDHEN, CDR2 SYDVKM. The CDR3 loop spans 16 amino acids. After removal of 8 bases from V and 3 bases from J, the junction contained 13 bases not matched to a gene. CDR3 residues: CASGANGGRDKNIQYF. In DNA form, the CDR3 reads TGTGCCAGCGGCGCCAATGGCGGGAGAGACAAAAACATTCAGTACTTC.

In this sample, this clonotype turned up a few times. The V gene is TRBV3-1, the J gene TRBJ2-7; 7 bases are a match to TRBD1. Germline CDR1 and CDR2: LGHDT and YNNKEL (reference sequence). The V gene end was trimmed by 4 bases and the J gene end by 2 bases; junction bases not matched to a gene: 5. This CDR3 has 14 residues. CDR3 region: CASSLHRGAYEQYF. For the CDR3, the DNA is TGTGCCAGCAGCCTCCACAGGGGAGCCTACGAGCAGTACTTC.

There are a few counts of this clonotype. The junction departs from the called germline gene at one end, perhaps through a read error. The V call is TRBV7-7, the J call TRBJ2-7, with 7 nucleotides matching TRBD2. The CDR3 runs to 13 residues. Germline CDR1 is SSHAT and CDR2 is FNYEAQ (reference sequence). Here the CDR3 reads CASSLTSAYEQYF. CDR3 nucleotides: TGTGCTAGCAGCTTAACTAGCGCCTACGAGCAGTACTTC. Full variable domain (outside the CDR3, taken from reference TRBV7-7 and TRBJ2-7): GAGVSQSPRYKVTKRGQDVTLRCDPISSHATLYWYQQALGQGPEFLTYFNYEAQPDKSGLPSDRFSAERPEGSISTLTIQRTEQRDSAMYRCASSLTSAYEQYFGPGTRLTVT.

This clonotype came up a few times. J is TRBJ2-7 and V is TRBV7-9; 7 bases map to TRBD2. V trimming: 8 bases; J trimming: 5 bases; junction bases outside the gene matches: 9. Per germline, CDR1 SEHNR and CDR2 FQNEAQ (reference sequence). This CDR3 is 13 amino acids long. The CDR3 bases are TGTGCCAGCGGGGGGGGATTTAGCCACGAGCAGTACTTC. Its protein product is CASGGGFSHEQYF.

The sample holds many counts of this clonotype. The rearrangement links TRBV5-6 to TRBJ1-5, with a weak D call TRBD1 (5 bases). This CDR3 spans 15 amino acids. Germline CDR1 SGHDT, CDR2 YYEEEE. The ends were cut back, 0 bases at V and 1 base at J, with 8 bases in the middle. CDR3 in DNA: TGTGCCAGCAGCTTGGGGGGCTTCAGCAATCAGCCCCAGCATTTT. Its protein product is CASSLGGFSNQPQHF.

The J gene is TRBJ2-5, the V gene TRBV20-1; D gene ambiguous. Trimming shortened V by 6 bases and J by 5 bases, and 13 bases separated the two germline ends. This CDR3 has 12 residues. Germline V gene sequence: CDR1 DFQATT, CDR2 SNEGSKA (reference sequence). Here the CDR3 reads CSALYSGETQYF. For the CDR3, the DNA is TGCAGTGCCCTTTACTCCGGGGAGACCCAGTACTTC.

The chain carries TRBV21-1 and TRBJ1-5; the table's TRBD1 call for D was not verified on the DNA. TRBV21-1 is recorded as a pseudogene. CDR3 length: 15 amino acids. The DNA of the CDR3 is TGTGCCAGCAGCAAAGGGGACAGCCACAATCAGCCCCAGCATTTT. Amino acids: CASSKGDSHNQPQHF.

V usage is TRBV27 and J usage is TRBJ1-6; D perhaps matches TRBD1 (5 bases). The germline V gene encodes CDR1 MNHEY and CDR2 SMNVEV (reference sequence). The CDR3 is made up of 13 amino acids. V was pared by 2 bases and J by 7 bases, with 6 bases between. CDR3 in amino acids: CASSLQGNSPLHF. The CDR3 DNA reads as TGTGCCAGCAGTTTACAGGGCAATTCACCCCTCCACTTT.

The V and J genes are TRBV7-2 and TRBJ2-1, with D unclear. Trimming shortened V by 4 bases and J by 2 bases, and 12 bases separated the two germline ends. The germline V gene encodes CDR1 SGHTA and CDR2 FQGNSA. The CDR3 has 15 amino acids. The DNA of the CDR3 is TGTGCCAGCAGCTCATCCCCGAAGACCTACAATGAGCAGTTCTTC. Residues: CASSSSPKTYNEQFF.

This clonotype was seen ten or more times. The chain employs TRBV9 and TRBJ1-3; D remains ambiguous. The CDR3 sequence is 18 residues long. V gave up 0 bases and J gave up 0 bases, with 16 bases separating them. CDR1 is SGDLS and CDR2 is YYNGEE in the germline V gene. DNA for the CDR3: TGTGCCAGCAGCGTAGCTTCGACGGCATACATCTCTGGAAACACCATATATTTT. Translation gives CASSVASTAYISGNTIYF.

This clonotype was seen only a few times. The CDR3 is CAIRSLQGRLHNSPLHF. DNA of the CDR3: TGTGCCATCAGAAGCCTACAGGGGCGCTTGCATAATTCACCCCTCCACTTT. The genes are TRBV6-1 and TRBJ1-6, with 7 bases lining up with TRBD1. The CDR3 sequence is 17 residues long. Looked up from germline, CDR1 is MNHNS and CDR2 is SASEGT. The V gene end was trimmed by 10 bases and the J gene end by 5 bases; junction bases not matched to a gene: 17.

This clonotype was seen at least ten times. J is TRBJ2-1 and V is TRBV3-1; no clear D gene. There are 14 residues in the CDR3. The V end lost 3 bases, the J end lost 7 bases, and 13 bases lay between the germline ends. CDR1 and CDR2 (germline): LGHDT, YNNKEL (reference sequence). In nucleotides, the CDR3 is TGTGCCAGCAGCCAGAGCGAAGCCTTTAATGAGCAGTTCTTC. Protein product: CASSQSEAFNEQFF.

This clonotype was seen many times. The rearrangement links TRBV7-2 to TRBJ2-5; TRBD2 matches 11 bases. After removal of 5 bases from V and 3 bases from J, the junction contained 2 bases not matched to a gene. The germline CDR1 and CDR2 sequences are SGHTA and FQGNSA. This CDR3 has 14 residues. CDR3 nucleotide sequence: TGTGCCAGCAGCCCTAGCGGGAGGAAAGAGACCCAGTACTTC. Translated: CASSPSGRKETQYF.

The rearrangement uses TRBV5-1 and TRBJ1-2; D might be TRBD1 (6 bases). V lost 2 bases to trimming and J lost 4 bases, with 15 bases between them. The CDR3 is made up of 15 amino acids. The germline gives CDR1 SGHRS, CDR2 YFSETQ. The CDR3 protein is CASSFGSDSFYGYTF. The CDR3 region has the DNA TGCGCCAGCAGCTTCGGCTCGGACAGCTTCTATGGCTACACCTTC.

This clonotype was observed a few times. This chain links TRBV7-2 with TRBJ2-7, with D perhaps TRBD1 (5 bases). The V end was cut by 4 bases, the J end by 7 bases, with 14 bases between. Germline CDR1 and CDR2: SGHTA and FQGNSA. This CDR3 region has 13 residues. The CDR3 region has the DNA TGTGCCAGCAGCTCCGATAAAGGGGTAGAGCAGTACTTC. It translates to CASSSDKGVEQYF.

This clonotype showed up just a few times. The rearrangement uses TRBV9 and TRBJ2-1; no clear D gene. This CDR3 spans 14 amino acids. Germline CDR1 is SGDLS and CDR2 is YYNGEE. Trimming took off 4 bases at V and 4 bases at J, with 12 bases between the two ends. CDR3 coding DNA: TGTGCCAGCAGCTCCGCTTACCAGTACAATGAGCAGTTCTTC. Translating gives CASSSAYQYNEQFF.

This chain joins TRBV7-2 and TRBJ1-2; a weak D match, TRBD1 (5 bases). This CDR3 is 16 amino acids long. V was shortened by 5 bases and J by 5 bases, with 21 bases between the two germline ends. The germline V gene encodes CDR1 SGHTA and CDR2 FQGNSA. CDR3 region: CASSPTRDSWIYGYTF. The DNA of the CDR3 is TGTGCCAGCAGCCCTACCCGGGACTCCTGGATATATGGCTACACCTTC.